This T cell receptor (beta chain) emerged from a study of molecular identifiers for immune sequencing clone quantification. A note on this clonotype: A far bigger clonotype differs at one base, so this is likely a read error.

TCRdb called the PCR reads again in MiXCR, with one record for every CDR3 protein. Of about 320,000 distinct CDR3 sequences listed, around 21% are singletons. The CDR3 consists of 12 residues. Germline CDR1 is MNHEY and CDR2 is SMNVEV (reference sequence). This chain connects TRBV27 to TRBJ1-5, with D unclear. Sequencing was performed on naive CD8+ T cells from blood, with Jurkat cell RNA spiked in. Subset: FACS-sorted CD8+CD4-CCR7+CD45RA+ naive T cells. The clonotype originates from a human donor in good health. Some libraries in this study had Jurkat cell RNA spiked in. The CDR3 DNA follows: TGTGCCAGCAGTTTTATTAATCGGCCCCAGCATTTT. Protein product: CASSFINRPQHF.